The present T cell receptor beta chain was sequenced within a study of response to subunit inactivated influenza vaccine. This clonotype was counted only a few times. Its target is unknown. TCRdb ran MiXCR on the RT-PCR reads and lists one entry per CDR3 protein. The repertoire includes around 580,000 distinct CDR3 sequences, approximately 10% of them detected once, and 10% sits in the top ten. Germline lookup yields CDR1 SGHKS and CDR2 YYEKEE (reference sequence). This CDR3 is built from 14 residues. Trimming cost V 4 bases and J 8 bases; bases outside gene matches: 5. Study observations and caveats: With each seasonal influenza vaccination, the authors suggested, few new T cells are recruited.

The chain uses TRBV5-5 and TRBJ1-4; TRBD1 matches at 10 bases. This clonotype was obtained from a man between 45 and 60 years old who received an inactivated influenza vaccine. The sample was PBMCs from blood, taken on the day of vaccination. The CDR3 nucleotides are TGTGCCAGCAGCGTGGACAGGGGGAAAGAAAAACTGTTTTTT. Its protein is CASSVDRGKEKLFF.